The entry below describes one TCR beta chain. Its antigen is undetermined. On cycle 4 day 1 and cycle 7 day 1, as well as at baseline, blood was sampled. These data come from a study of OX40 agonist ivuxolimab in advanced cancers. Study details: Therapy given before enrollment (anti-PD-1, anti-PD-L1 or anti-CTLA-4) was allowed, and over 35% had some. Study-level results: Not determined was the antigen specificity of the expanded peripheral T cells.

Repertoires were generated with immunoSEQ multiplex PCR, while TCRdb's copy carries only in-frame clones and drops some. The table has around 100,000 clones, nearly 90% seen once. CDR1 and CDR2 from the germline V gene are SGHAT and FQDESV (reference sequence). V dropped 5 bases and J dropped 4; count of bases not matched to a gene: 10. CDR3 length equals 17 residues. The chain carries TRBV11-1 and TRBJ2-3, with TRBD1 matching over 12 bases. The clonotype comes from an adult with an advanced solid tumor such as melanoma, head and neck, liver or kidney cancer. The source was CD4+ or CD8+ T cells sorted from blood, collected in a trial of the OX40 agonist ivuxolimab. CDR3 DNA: TGTGCCAGCAGCACAATCTCCGGGACAGGGGGCGCAGATACGCAGTATTTT. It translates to CASSTISGTGGADTQYF. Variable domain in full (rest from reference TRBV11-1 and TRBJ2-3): EAEVAQSPRYKITEKSQAVAFWCDPISGHATLYWYRQILGQGPELLVQFQDESVVDDSQLPKDRFSAERLKGVDSTLKIQPAELGDSAMYLCASSTISGTGGADTQYFGPGTRLTVL.